The clone carrying this T cell receptor (beta chain) has more than one count but fewer than ten. Its antigen is not identified. Trimming cost V 3 bases and J 7 bases, with 17 bases left between them. This CDR3 contains 15 residues. Germline loops: CDR1 SGHRS, CDR2 YFSETQ. Measured with immunoSEQ multiplex PCR; TCRdb has only the in-frame clones, and not every one. The sample carries over a thousand clones, approximately 22% recorded once. The source of the sample is a study of T cells in localized non-small cell lung cancer. General observations from the study: Clonality of T cells reached its maximum in uninvolved adjacent lung, surpassing tumor. The study linked higher blood T cell density to longer overall survival.

V and J are TRBV5-1 and TRBJ2-1; a possible D gene is TRBD2 (6 bases). This TCR was recovered from a man between 40 and 70 years old with stage III lung adenocarcinoma. The sample here was lung tumor tissue, taken before any cancer treatment. The CDR3 DNA follows: TGCGCCAGCAGCTGGGGGACTGCCTCTGAAAATGAGCAGTTCTTC. As protein: CASSWGTASENEQFF.